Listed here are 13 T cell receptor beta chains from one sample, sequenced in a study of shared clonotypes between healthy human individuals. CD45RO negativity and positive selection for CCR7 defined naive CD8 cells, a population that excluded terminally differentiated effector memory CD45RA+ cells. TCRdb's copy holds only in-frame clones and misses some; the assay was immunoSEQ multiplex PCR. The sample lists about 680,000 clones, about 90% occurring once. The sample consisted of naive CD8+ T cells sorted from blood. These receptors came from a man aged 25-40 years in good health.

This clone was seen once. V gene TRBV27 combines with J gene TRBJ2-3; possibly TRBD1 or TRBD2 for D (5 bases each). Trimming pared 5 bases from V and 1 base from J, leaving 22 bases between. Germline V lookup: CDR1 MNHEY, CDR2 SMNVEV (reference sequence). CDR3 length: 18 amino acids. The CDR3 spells CASSTSYRDGVGTDTQYF. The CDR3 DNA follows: TGTGCCAGCAGTACCAGTTACCGGGACGGGGTTGGCACAGATACGCAGTATTTT.

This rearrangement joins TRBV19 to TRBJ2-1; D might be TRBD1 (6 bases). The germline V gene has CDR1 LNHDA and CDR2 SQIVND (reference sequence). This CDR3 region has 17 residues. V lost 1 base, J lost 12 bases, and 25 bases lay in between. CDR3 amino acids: CASSIVLDTGFNMAQFF. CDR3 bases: TGTGCCAGTAGTATAGTACTAGACACAGGGTTTAATATGGCGCAGTTCTTC.

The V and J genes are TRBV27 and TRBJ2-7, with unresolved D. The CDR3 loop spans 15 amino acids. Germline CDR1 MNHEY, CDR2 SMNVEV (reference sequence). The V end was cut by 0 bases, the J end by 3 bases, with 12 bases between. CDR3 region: CASSLSITNIYEQYF. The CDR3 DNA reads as TGTGCCAGCAGTTTATCGATCACTAACATCTACGAGCAGTACTTC.

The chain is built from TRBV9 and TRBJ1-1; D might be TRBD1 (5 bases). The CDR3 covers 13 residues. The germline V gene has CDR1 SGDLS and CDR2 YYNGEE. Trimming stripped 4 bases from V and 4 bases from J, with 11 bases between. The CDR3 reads CASSSWGGTEAFF. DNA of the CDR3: TGTGCCAGCAGCAGCTGGGGGGGCACTGAAGCTTTCTTT.

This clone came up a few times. The CDR3 sequence is CASSLVGKGNQPQHF. The DNA of the CDR3 is TGTGCCAGCAGCTTAGTCGGAAAGGGAAATCAGCCCCAGCATTTT. This rearrangement joins TRBV7-3 to TRBJ1-5; no definite D call. Germline V gives CDR1 SGHTA, CDR2 FQGTGA. V was shortened by 2 bases and J by 4 bases, with 12 bases between the two germline ends. There are 15 residues in the CDR3. Together with reference TRBV7-3 and TRBJ1-5, the CDR3 gives the full variable domain: GAGVSQTPSNKVTEKGKYVELRCDPISGHTALYWYRQSLGQGPEFLIYFQGTGAADDSGLPNDRFFAVRPEGSVSTLKIQRTERGDSAVYLCASSLVGKGNQPQHFGDGTRLSIL.

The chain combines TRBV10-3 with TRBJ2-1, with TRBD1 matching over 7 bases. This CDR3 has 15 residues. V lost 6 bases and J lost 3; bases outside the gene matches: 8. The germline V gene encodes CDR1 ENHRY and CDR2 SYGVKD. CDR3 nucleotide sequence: TGTGCCATCAGGCGTAGGGACAGCGGCTACAATGAGCAGTTCTTC. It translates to CAIRRRDSGYNEQFF.

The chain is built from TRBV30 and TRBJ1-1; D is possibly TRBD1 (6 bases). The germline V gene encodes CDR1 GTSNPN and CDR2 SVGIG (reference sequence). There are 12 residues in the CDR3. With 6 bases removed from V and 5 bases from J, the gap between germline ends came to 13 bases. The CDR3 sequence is CACPQGRTEAFF. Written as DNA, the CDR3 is TGTGCCTGCCCCCAGGGGCGAACTGAAGCTTTCTTT.

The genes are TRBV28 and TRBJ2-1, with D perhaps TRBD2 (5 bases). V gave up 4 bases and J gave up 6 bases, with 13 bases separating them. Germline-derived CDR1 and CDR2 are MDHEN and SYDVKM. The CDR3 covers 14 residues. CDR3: CASSSSLRANEQFF. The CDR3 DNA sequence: TGTGCCAGCAGTTCCTCGTTGAGGGCCAATGAGCAGTTCTTC. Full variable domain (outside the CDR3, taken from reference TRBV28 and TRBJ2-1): DVKVTQSSRYLVKRTGEKVFLECVQDMDHENMFWYRQDPGLGLRLIYFSYDVKMKEKGDIPEGYSVSREKKERFSLILESASTNQTSMYLCASSSSLRANEQFFGPGTRLTVL.

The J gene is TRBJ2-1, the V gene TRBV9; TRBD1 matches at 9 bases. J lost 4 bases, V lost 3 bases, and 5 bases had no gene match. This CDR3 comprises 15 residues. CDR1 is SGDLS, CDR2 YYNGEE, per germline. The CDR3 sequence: CASSEGQGGYNEQFF. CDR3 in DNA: TGTGCCAGCAGCGAGGGACAGGGTGGATACAATGAGCAGTTCTTC.

This chain's CDR3 is CASSFFRKNTDTQYF. The CDR3 DNA reads TGTGCCAGCAGTTTTTTTCGGAAAAACACAGATACGCAGTATTTT. The V call is TRBV28, the J call TRBJ2-3; D gene uncertain. Germline CDR1 MDHEN, CDR2 SYDVKM. This CDR3 is built from 15 residues. V lost 3 bases and J lost 2, with 12 bases in between.

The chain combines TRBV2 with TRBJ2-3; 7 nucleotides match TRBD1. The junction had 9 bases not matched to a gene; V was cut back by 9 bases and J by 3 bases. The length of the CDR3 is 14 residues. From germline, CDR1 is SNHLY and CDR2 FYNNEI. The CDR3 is CASETGFLTDTQYF. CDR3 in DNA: TGTGCCAGTGAGACAGGGTTTCTGACAGATACGCAGTATTTT. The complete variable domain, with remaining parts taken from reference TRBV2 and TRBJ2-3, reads EPEVTQTPSHQVTQMGQEVILRCVPISNHLYFYWYRQILGQKVEFLVSFYNNEISEKSEIFDDQFSVERPDGSNFTLKIRSTKLEDSAMYFCASETGFLTDTQYFGPGTRLTVL.

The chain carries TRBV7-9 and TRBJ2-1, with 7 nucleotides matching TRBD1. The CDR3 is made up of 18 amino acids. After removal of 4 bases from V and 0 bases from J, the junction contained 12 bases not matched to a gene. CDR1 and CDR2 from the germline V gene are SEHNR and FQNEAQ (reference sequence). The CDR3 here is CASSSLPGTDSSYNEQFF. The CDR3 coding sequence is TGTGCCAGCAGCTCTCTGCCGGGGACAGATAGCTCCTACAATGAGCAGTTCTTC.

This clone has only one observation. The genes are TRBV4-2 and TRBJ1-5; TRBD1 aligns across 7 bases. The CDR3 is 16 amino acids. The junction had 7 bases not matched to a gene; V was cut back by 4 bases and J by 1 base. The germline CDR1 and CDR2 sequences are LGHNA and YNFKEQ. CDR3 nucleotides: TGTGCCAGCAGCCTTTACAGGGGTTCCAGCAATCAGCCCCAGCATTTT. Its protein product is CASSLYRGSSNQPQHF.